This T cell receptor (beta chain) was sequenced during a study of blood T cells in healthy people across ages (dated by TCRdb to about 2015). A note on the overall study: In model experiments, template switching captured about one uniquely barcoded TCR beta cDNA molecule for every two T cells. The study measured age-related changes in TCR beta repertoire diversity using deep sequencing normalized with unique cDNA molecular identifiers. Four age groups were formed from the donors: young (average 16 years), middle-aged (around 41), aged (62) and long-lived (around 80). To avoid experimental bias, donors of different ages were randomly spread across the sequencing lanes. The study analyzed two additional independent replicas of 1 million unique cDNA reads from the same blood draw for two donors, one aged 18 to 29 and one aged 80 or older.

Library preparation employed 5' RACE. A second PCR of roughly 7 to 11 cycles was performed with a sample-barcoded 5' primer and a J-beta primer mix. A template-switch 5' adaptor carrying 12 random nucleotides introduced a unique molecular identifier onto each TCR beta cDNA molecule. Each sample yielded at least 3 million CDR3-containing paired-end reads. All of the RNA was converted into first-strand cDNA using the Mint cDNA synthesis kit, with a TRBC-specific oligonucleotide serving as the primer. After uracil-DNA glycosylase treatment, a first 18-cycle PCR used universal primers M1SS and BC2_uni_R on all cDNA. In the source study's methods: Each sample was normalized by randomly selecting 1 million high-quality reads, each carrying a distinct molecular identifier. Reads with shared molecular identifiers were discarded instead of being binned into consensus sequences. CDR3 identification, clonotype clustering and error correction used MiTCR with a Q25 quality threshold and the strictest error-elimination algorithm. A nonparametric unseen species model using Euler transformation provided a lower-bound estimate of total TCR beta diversity. TCRdb applied fastp at Q25 and MiXCR to the public reads, then kept only in-frame beta chains. Every distinct CDR3 protein forms one entry, paired with its most common genes and DNA. These V and J calls originate from TCRdb's pipeline instead of the authors' own analysis. The sample table shows approximately 2,000,000 distinct CDR3 sequences, and roughly two fifths are seen once. The ten largest clones add up to roughly 23% of the sample.

The approximately 40 donors, aged about 6 to 95 years, were systemically healthy Caucasian individuals from Russia. Each donor gave ten milliliters of peripheral blood, collected into EDTA-treated Vacutainer tubes. PBMCs were isolated by Ficoll-Paque density-gradient centrifugation, with at least 6.5 million obtained per sample. Trizol reagent was used to extract total RNA from PBMCs, with at least 5 micrograms per sample. Naive CD45RAhigh/CD27high T cell percentages were measured by flow cytometry on a PBMC aliquot from every donor. With regard to this clonotype: Its antigen remains undetermined. Base qualities are missing; no much larger clone stands one base away.

Overall results and qualifications from the work: As age increased, observed TCR beta diversity per million T cells dropped in a roughly linear way, and a significant reduction was already evident by age 40. The long-lived group showed more naive CD4+ T cells, fewer expanded clones and increased TCR diversity than the aged group, suggesting age selection. Estimates of total diversity from one million sequenced T cells were regarded as lower bounds and underestimates. Conclusive comparison of naive and antigen-experienced compartments was prevented by the profiling of bulk unsorted PBMCs. Because the CMV infection status of the donors was unknown, age-related changes in expanded clonotypes may potentially have been confounded. Observed TCR beta diversity correlated strongly with the percentage of naive T cells measured by flow cytometry.

V gives up 3 bases and J gives up 9 bases, and the segment between their germline ends measures 30 bases. From cysteine to phenylalanine, the CDR3 is 19 amino acids long. Of all the DNA, just the CDR3 is kept, 57 bases in frame from base 1. The sequence was obtained from a human donor in good health. Sequenced sample: blood. The chain employs TRBV12-3 or TRBV12-4 and TRBJ2-1; the D gene is perhaps TRBD2, on 7 matching bases. In nucleotide form, the sequence is TGTGCCAGCAGTTTCGGGGGGCAAAGGCTGGGACCCTCGGAGGGTGAGCAGTTCTTC. This gives the protein CASSFGGQRLGPSEGEQFF.